The rows below give T cell receptor beta chains drawn from one sample of a study of human T cells and chemical hapten exposure. One entry per CDR3 protein, called by TCRdb with MiXCR from the RACE reads. The sample holds about 30,000 distinct CDR3 sequences, around 5.9% seen once. Sequences were obtained from whole blood. The source of these receptors is a human donor in good health. Some clones in this sample may be carry-over from other donors' samples. Each CDR3 is given with its conserved first and last residue. Each record gives: CDR3 protein, CDR3 DNA, clone size, V gene, D gene, J gene. D genes are given only for firm matches. Rows may omit the clone size; those that give it use once, few, many or a size class.

CDR3: CSARPWNRGNEQFF
DNA: TGCAGTGCTAGACCGTGGAATCGGGGGAATGAGCAGTTCTTC
size: many
V: TRBV20-1
D: -
J: TRBJ2-1

CDR3: CASSQGWQATQIEQYF
DNA: TGCGCCAGCAGCCAAGGATGGCAGGCCACGCAAATTGAGCAGTACTTC
size: many
V: TRBV4-1
D: -
J: TRBJ2-7

CDR3: CSAKGTLSSYEQYF
DNA: TGCAGTGCTAAAGGGACATTGAGCTCCTACGAGCAGTACTTC
size: many
V: TRBV20-1
D: -
J: TRBJ2-7

CDR3: CASSYPGGAGGPLNYNEQFF
DNA: TGTGCCAGCAGTTACCCCGGGGGAGCGGGAGGCCCACTCAATTACAATGAGCAGTTCTTC
size: many
V: TRBV6-2/TRBV6-3
D: TRBD2
J: TRBJ2-1

CDR3: CAWRYRLAAPYNEQFF
DNA: TGTGCCTGGAGGTATAGACTAGCGGCTCCCTACAATGAGCAGTTCTTC
size: -
V: TRBV30
D: TRBD2
J: TRBJ2-1

CDR3: CSAPVGAWSEQYF
DNA: TGCAGTGCCCCGGTTGGTGCGTGGAGTGAGCAGTACTTC
size: -
V: TRBV20-1
D: -
J: TRBJ2-7

CDR3: CSATLIGGANVLTF
DNA: TGCAGTGCTACATTGATTGGGGGGGCCAACGTCCTGACTTTC
size: -
V: TRBV20-1
D: -
J: TRBJ2-6

CDR3: CASSLEPGPYNEQFF
DNA: TGTGCCAGCTCTCTAGAACCAGGGCCTTACAATGAGCAGTTCTTC
size: many
V: TRBV11-2
D: -
J: TRBJ2-1

CDR3: CSARDSAKTLYEQYF
DNA: TGCAGTGCTAGAGATTCGGCGAAGACCCTCTACGAGCAGTACTTC
size: -
V: TRBV20-1
D: -
J: TRBJ2-7

CDR3: CASSSKRQFRRTNEKLFF
DNA: TGTGCCAGCAGTTCGAAGAGACAGTTTAGGCGGACTAATGAAAAACTGTTTTTT
size: many
V: TRBV27
D: -
J: TRBJ1-4

CDR3: CSARTPGGSLDGYTF
DNA: TGCAGTGCTAGGACCCCGGGGGGCTCGTTGGATGGCTACACCTTC
size: -
V: TRBV20-1
D: -
J: TRBJ1-2

CDR3: CSASFGATGYGYTF
DNA: TGCAGTGCTAGTTTCGGGGCAACGGGCTATGGCTACACCTTC
size: many
V: TRBV20-1
D: -
J: TRBJ1-2

CDR3: CASRPHAGVTNEKLFF
DNA: TGTGCCAGCAGGCCACACGCAGGGGTTACTAATGAAAAACTGTTTTTT
size: -
V: TRBV6-5
D: -
J: TRBJ1-4

CDR3: CASTPLGHFSYNEQFF
DNA: TGTGCCAGCACCCCACTCGGGCACTTCTCCTACAATGAGCAGTTCTTC
size: many
V: TRBV27
D: -
J: TRBJ2-1

CDR3: CSVEESGETQYF
DNA: TGCAGCGTTGAAGAATCAGGAGAGACCCAGTACTTC
size: -
V: TRBV29-1
D: -
J: TRBJ2-5

CDR3: CASSLRTSGNKYF
DNA: TGTGCCAGCAGCTTACGGACTAGCGGGAATAAGTATTTT
size: many
V: TRBV5-6
D: TRBD2
J: TRBJ2-3

CDR3: CSARDLGSGELFF
DNA: TGCAGTGCTAGAGATCTTGGTTCCGGGGAGCTGTTTTTT
size: many
V: TRBV20-1
D: -
J: TRBJ2-2

CDR3: CASSPDGQPNTEAFF
DNA: TGCGCCAGCAGCCCGGACGGACAGCCGAACACTGAAGCTTTCTTT
size: many
V: TRBV5-1
D: -
J: TRBJ1-1

CDR3: CASSQEDWTEAFF
DNA: TGCGCCAGCAGCCAAGAAGACTGGACTGAAGCTTTCTTT
size: many
V: TRBV4-1
D: -
J: TRBJ1-1

CDR3: CASSSQAGHLLTDTQYF
DNA: TGTGCCAGCAGCTCACAAGCGGGACACCTACTCACAGATACGCAGTATTTT
size: many
V: TRBV13
D: -
J: TRBJ2-3

CDR3: CSARDPSPLGTDTQYF
DNA: TGCAGTGCTAGAGATCCCTCCCCCCTGGGCACAGATACGCAGTATTTT
size: many
V: TRBV20-1
D: -
J: TRBJ2-3

CDR3: CSANFRDRGGEQYF
DNA: TGCAGTGCTAACTTCCGGGACAGGGGGGGCGAGCAGTACTTC
size: many
V: TRBV20-1
D: TRBD1
J: TRBJ2-7

CDR3: CASHLWRGQGMNTEAFF
DNA: TGTGCCAGCCATCTTTGGAGGGGACAGGGTATGAACACTGAAGCTTTCTTT
size: -
V: TRBV28
D: TRBD1
J: TRBJ1-1

CDR3: CASSLGGAGELFF
DNA: TGTGCCAGCAGTTTGGGGGGAGCCGGGGAGCTGTTTTTT
size: -
V: TRBV12-3/TRBV12-4
D: -
J: TRBJ2-2

CDR3: CASSSPPLAGGSTGELFF
DNA: TGTGCCAGCAGCTCCCCTCCGTTAGCGGGGGGATCCACCGGGGAGCTGTTTTTT
size: many
V: TRBV5-4
D: TRBD2
J: TRBJ2-2

CDR3: CASLSVGSMTDTQYF
DNA: TGTGCCAGCCTTTCCGTGGGCAGCATGACAGATACGCAGTATTTT
size: many
V: TRBV7-2
D: -
J: TRBJ2-3

CDR3: CSCRGASTDTQYF
DNA: TGCAGCTGCCGGGGGGCCAGCACAGATACGCAGTATTTT
size: many
V: TRBV29-1
D: -
J: TRBJ2-3

CDR3: CASSQDRSVARKNMNTEAFF
DNA: TGTGCCAGCAGCCAAGATAGGTCCGTGGCCAGGAAAAATATGAACACTGAAGCTTTCTTT
size: many
V: TRBV3-1
D: -
J: TRBJ1-1

CDR3: CASSQESYTSGRNEQYF
DNA: TGTGCCAGCAGCCAAGAGAGTTATACTAGCGGGAGGAACGAGCAGTACTTC
size: -
V: TRBV3-1
D: TRBD2
J: TRBJ2-7

CDR3: CASSLYPDGLLNQPQHF
DNA: TGTGCCAGCAGTTTATATCCTGACGGACTCCTCAATCAGCCCCAGCATTTT
size: many
V: TRBV28
D: -
J: TRBJ1-5

CDR3: CASSLKGPSTEAFF
DNA: TGTGCCAGCAGCTTAAAGGGTCCAAGCACTGAAGCTTTCTTT
size: many
V: TRBV7-9
D: -
J: TRBJ1-1

CDR3: CAWILDTGELFF
DNA: TGTGCCTGGATTCTAGACACCGGGGAGCTGTTTTTT
size: many
V: TRBV30
D: -
J: TRBJ2-2

CDR3: CASSLVQGAYTDTQYF
DNA: TGCGCCAGCAGCTTGGTACAGGGGGCCTACACAGATACGCAGTATTTT
size: many
V: TRBV5-1
D: TRBD1
J: TRBJ2-3

CDR3: CASGDEQFF
DNA: TGTGCCAGCGGTGATGAGCAGTTCTTC
size: few
V: TRBV28
D: -
J: TRBJ2-1

CDR3: CASSHRGVNTEAFF
DNA: TGTGCCAGCAGTCATAGGGGCGTGAACACTGAAGCTTTCTTT
size: many
V: TRBV27
D: -
J: TRBJ1-1

CDR3: CASSPGANVLTF
DNA: TGTGCCAGCTCACCTGGGGCCAACGTCCTGACTTTC
size: many
V: TRBV18
D: -
J: TRBJ2-6

CDR3: CASSQGAPYNEQFF
DNA: TGTGCCAGCAGCCAGGGGGCCCCCTACAATGAGCAGTTCTTC
size: many
V: TRBV12-3/TRBV12-4
D: TRBD1
J: TRBJ2-1

CDR3: CASSSGLPTDTQYF
DNA: TGCGCCAGCAGCTCGGGACTGCCCACAGATACGCAGTATTTT
size: -
V: TRBV5-1
D: -
J: TRBJ2-3

CDR3: CASSPTGQTSYGYTF
DNA: TGTGCCAGCAGTCCTACGGGACAGACTTCTTATGGCTACACCTTC
size: -
V: TRBV12-3/TRBV12-4
D: TRBD1
J: TRBJ1-2

CDR3: CASSFDREVLYF
DNA: TGTGCCAGCAGTTTCGACAGGGAAGTCCTGTACTTC
size: many
V: TRBV27
D: TRBD1
J: TRBJ2-7

CDR3: CASSQSVMTNTGELFF
DNA: TGTGCCAGCAGCCAATCAGTGATGACGAACACCGGGGAGCTGTTTTTT
size: few
V: TRBV3-1
D: -
J: TRBJ2-2

CDR3: CASRPGAGTEAFF
DNA: TGTGCCAGCAGGCCAGGGGCAGGCACTGAAGCTTTCTTT
size: many
V: TRBV6-6
D: -
J: TRBJ1-1

CDR3: CASRRQGLNTEAFF
DNA: TGTGCCAGCAGAAGACAGGGGCTGAACACTGAAGCTTTCTTT
size: -
V: TRBV6-2/TRBV6-3
D: TRBD1
J: TRBJ1-1

CDR3: CASSGGTLATGNTIYF
DNA: TGTGCCAGCAGCGGAGGGACGTTGGCTACTGGAAACACCATATATTTT
size: -
V: TRBV11-2
D: -
J: TRBJ1-3

CDR3: CASTGQARNEAFF
DNA: TGTGCCAGTACGGGACAGGCACGGAACGAAGCTTTCTTT
size: -
V: TRBV19
D: TRBD1
J: TRBJ1-1